The present entry profiles one T cell receptor beta chain with its context. Its matching antigen is unknown. Extracted RNA was reverse transcribed into cDNA, the sequencing template. Clones were read by immunoSEQ multiplex PCR, and TCRdb kept only the in-frame ones, dropping some. The data hold about 110,000 clones, with approximately 59% observed a single time. The source of the sample is a study of CD8+ T cells in alopecia areata. Overall study findings and caveats: Patients shared TCRs less clearly than mice did, possibly for HLA-related reasons.

The TCR originated in a human donor in good health. Sequencing was carried out using CD8+ T cells sorted from blood.

The CDR3 region is CASSSVGAGLADTQYF. In DNA, the CDR3 is TGTGCCAGCAGTTCAGTGGGGGCGGGGTTAGCAGATACGCAGTATTTT. The rearrangement links TRBV6-5 to TRBJ2-3; TRBD1 or TRBD2 may be the D gene (6 bases each). CDR3 size: 16 residues. From germline, CDR1 is MNHEY and CDR2 SVGAGI. Trimming pared 4 bases from V and 4 bases from J, leaving 18 bases between.